The present T cell receptor (beta chain) was sequenced within a study of graft-versus-host responses after intestinal transplantation. Tissue processing of the graft released intraepithelial and lamina propria lymphocytes from it. Trimming took 0 bases from V and 16 from J, leaving 19 bases between them. The CDR3 loop spans 13 amino acids. From germline, CDR1 is GTSNPN and CDR2 SVGIG (reference sequence). TCRdb keeps only in-frame clones here, not all; method: immunoSEQ multiplex PCR. Seen here are about 14,000 clones, around 74% observed once, and the top ten hold less than 9.5%. The chain joins TRBV30 to TRBJ2-1, with a weak D call TRBD2 (6 bases). The sequences come from ileum tissue, collected 16 days after intestinal transplant. The sequence was collected from a human patient who received an intestinal transplant, so some T cells may come from the graft donor. The CDR3 DNA is TGTGCCTGGAGTGTAGATGGGCTAGCGAGGGGTTTCTTC. Amino acid sequence: CAWSVDGLARGFF. The full variable domain, its missing parts supplied by reference TRBV30 and TRBJ2-1, is SQTIHQWPATLVQPVGSPLSLECTVEGTSNPNLYWYRQAAGRGLQLLFYSVGIGQISSEVPQNLSASRPQDRQFILSSKKLLLSDSGFYLCAWSVDGLARGFFGPGTRLTVL.